Listed below are T cell receptor beta chains from one sample, sequenced in a study of OX40 agonist ivuxolimab in advanced cancers. The protocol was immunoSEQ multiplex PCR, while the TCRdb copy is restricted to in-frame clones and leaves out a portion. Counted here are tens of thousands of clones, approximately 85% occurring once; the ten biggest clones make up 3%. The source was CD4+ or CD8+ T cells sorted from blood, collected in a trial of the OX40 agonist ivuxolimab. These receptors were taken from an adult with an advanced solid tumor such as melanoma, head and neck, liver or kidney cancer. CDR3s include the opening cysteine and the closing phenylalanine or tryptophan. D genes are given only for firm matches. Only some rows state a clone size, as once, few, many or a class for expanded clones.

J,size,length,D,V,DNA,CDR3
TRBJ1-5,NA,16,NA,TRBV30,TGTGCCTGGAGTGTTGGGGGGGTTACAAGCAATCAGCCCCAGCATTTT,CAWSVGGVTSNQPQHF
TRBJ2-7,NA,14,TRBD1,TRBV18,TGTGCCAGCTCACCGGGACAGAAAGCCTACGAGCAGTACTTC,CASSPGQKAYEQYF
TRBJ2-3,once,16,NA,TRBV15,TGTGCCACCAGCAGGGGGAAGGGCGGGGGCTACGATACGCAGTATTTT,CATSRGKGGGYDTQYF
TRBJ1-2,NA,12,NA,TRBV6-4,TGTGCCAGCAGTGACGGCTACTATGGCTACACCTTC,CASSDGYYGYTF
TRBJ2-5,NA,13,NA,TRBV2,TGTGCCAGCAGTGGTGGTGGGGGGGAGACCCAGTACTTC,CASSGGGGETQYF
TRBJ1-6,few,16,TRBD1,TRBV28,TGTGCCAGCAGGACCGTTCAGGGGGCGCGTGATTCACCCCTCCACTTT,CASRTVQGARDSPLHF
TRBJ2-7,NA,14,TRBD1,TRBV28,TGTGCCAGCAGGACGGGACAGGTCACCTACGAGCAGTACTTC,CASRTGQVTYEQYF
TRBJ2-2,NA,13,NA,TRBV28,TGTGCCACGGGGCAGGGCGACACCGGGGAGCTGTTTTTT,CATGQGDTGELFF
TRBJ2-1,NA,12,NA,TRBV5-1,TGCGCCAGCAGTACGGAGTACAATGAGCAGTTCTTC,CASSTEYNEQFF
TRBJ2-1,NA,13,TRBD2,TRBV11-3,TGTGCCAGCAGCAGCGGGGCGTACAATGAGCAGTTCTTC,CASSSGAYNEQFF
TRBJ2-1,NA,10,NA,TRBV29-1,TGCAGCGTTGGGGAGTATGAGCAGTTCTTC,CSVGEYEQFF
TRBJ1-5,NA,14,NA,TRBV19,TGTGCCAGTAGTATTCGGGTCTCAAATCAGCCCCAGCATTTT,CASSIRVSNQPQHF
TRBJ2-2,NA,17,NA,TRBV7-8,TGTGCCAGCAGCTCCCAGGGCGGGTACGCGAACACCGGGGAGCTGTTTTTT,CASSSQGGYANTGELFF
TRBJ1-2,NA,13,TRBD1,TRBV5-1,TGCGCCAGCAGCACGACAGGGGAAGGCGGCTACACCTTC,CASSTTGEGGYTF
TRBJ1-4,NA,13,TRBD1,TRBV29-1,TGCAGCGTTATATGGGGGACAGCTGAAAAACTGTTTTTT,CSVIWGTAEKLFF
TRBJ2-7,NA,15,TRBD1,TRBV19,TGTGCCAGTAGTATTAGCTGGACAGGGCCACACGAGCAGTACTTC,CASSISWTGPHEQYF
TRBJ2-7,NA,15,TRBD1,TRBV10-3,TGTGCCATCAGTGTAACAGGGGAGATACTTGAAGAGCAGTACTTC,CAISVTGEILEEQYF